This T cell receptor (beta chain) was identified during a study of blood T cell repertoires in COVID-19. The CDR3 consists of 13 residues. Unmatched junction bases numbered 5, after V lost 10 bases and J lost 3 bases. CDR1 LGHDT and CDR2 YNNKEL come from the germline V gene (reference sequence). The data were produced by immunoSEQ multiplex PCR, yet TCRdb's version contains in-frame clones alone and is incomplete. The sample holds around 250,000 clones; around 83% are singletons and the top ten take 5%. The sequencing sample was made of PBMCs or T cells enriched from blood (not recorded which). The chain employs TRBV3-1 (or the pseudogene TRBV3-2) and TRBJ1-3, with TRBD1 identical over 8 bases. This TCR was recovered from a man in his forties who had been exposed to COVID-19. The CDR3 DNA reads as TGTGCCACCCAGGGGGCTAGTGGAAACACCATATATTTT. This sequence encodes CATQGASGNTIYF.